This TCR beta chain was found in a study of beta chain features in type 1 diabetes. Looked up from germline, CDR1 is SGHRS and CDR2 is YFSETQ. Trimming shortened V by 7 bases and J by 0 bases, and 13 bases separated the two germline ends. The CDR3 consists of 15 residues. As every portion of the isolated RNA was reverse transcribed, the sequencing read expressed TCRB transcripts. TCRdb keeps only in-frame clones here, not all; method: immunoSEQ multiplex PCR. The table includes under 900,000 clones, roughly 17% detected once. Once sorted, every population was more than 95% pure. The material sequenced was naive CD4+ T cells from blood. This chain links TRBV5-1 with TRBJ2-2; D unclear. The sequence came from a young woman in good health. CDR3 coding DNA: TGCGCCAGCCGCTATATGTATACGAACACCGGGGAGCTGTTTTTT. It is translated as CASRYMYTNTGELFF.